These 11 T cell receptor beta chains came from one sample sequenced in a study of graft-versus-host responses after intestinal transplantation. Their antigens are not known. Measured with immunoSEQ multiplex PCR; TCRdb has only the in-frame clones, and not every one. The sample has about 120,000 clones, 90% to 95% seen once. The sample here was unstimulated CD8+ T cells sorted from spleen or lymph node cells, taken before intestinal transplant. Receptor source: a human donor who received an intestinal transplant.

The chain employs TRBV6-1 and TRBJ1-2, with 7 bases lining up with TRBD1. The CDR3 has 12 residues. Germline CDR1 MNHNS, CDR2 SASEGT. With 6 bases clipped from V and 4 bases from J, the junction kept 2 bases outside the gene matches. CDR3 DNA sequence: TGTGCCAGCAGCCGGGACAGCTATGGCTACACCTTC. This sequence encodes CASSRDSYGYTF.

This clone was seen just once. The V and J genes are TRBV30 and TRBJ2-7; D is undetermined. Trimming took off 2 bases at V and 0 bases at J, with 8 bases between the two ends. In germline, CDR1 is GTSNPN, CDR2 SVGIG (reference sequence). This CDR3 contains 13 residues. In DNA, the CDR3 is TGTGCCTGGAGTACCGGGCACTCCTACGAGCAGTACTTC. Amino acids: CAWSTGHSYEQYF.

V gene TRBV5-8 combines with J gene TRBJ2-7, with TRBD2 matching over 11 bases. In germline, CDR1 is SGHTS, CDR2 YDEGEE. The CDR3 runs to 18 residues. The V gene end was trimmed by 2 bases and the J gene end by 1 base; junction bases not matched to a gene: 11. In DNA, the CDR3 is TGTGCCAGCAGCTTCCGGGGTGGTAGCGGGAGGGAATCCTACGAGCAGTACTTC. Protein sequence: CASSFRGGSGRESYEQYF.

The chain carries TRBV19 and TRBJ2-7, with D possibly TRBD2 on 5 matching bases. V gave up 3 bases and J gave up 5 bases, with 11 bases separating them. The CDR3 runs to 13 residues. From germline, CDR1 is LNHDA and CDR2 SQIVND (reference sequence). CDR3 DNA sequence: TGTGCCAGTAGTATCCGGGGAACAAACGAGCAGTACTTC. This gives the protein CASSIRGTNEQYF.

On this clone: The same CDR3 also results from other DNA sequences found in this sample. This sequence joins TRBV4-2 and TRBJ1-5, with 9 bases aligning to TRBD1. Germline lookup yields CDR1 LGHNA and CDR2 YNFKEQ. Germline trimming cut 1 base from V and 2 bases from J; bases unmatched to any gene: 0. CDR3 length equals 15 residues. CDR3 sequence: CASSQGTGGNQPQHF. In DNA, the CDR3 is TGTGCCAGCAGCCAAGGGACAGGGGGCAATCAGCCCCAGCATTTT.

This clone appeared once. This chain links TRBV7-3 with TRBJ2-1; 7 positions match TRBD2. The CDR3 runs to 16 residues. V lost 2 bases to trimming and J lost 0 bases; unmatched junction nucleotides: 4. Germline lookup yields CDR1 SGHTA and CDR2 FQGTGA. CDR3 loop: CASSLYAGASYNEQFF. In DNA, the CDR3 is TGTGCCAGCAGCTTATATGCGGGAGCCTCCTACAATGAGCAGTTCTTC.

The chain employs TRBV27 and TRBJ2-7; D ambiguous. The CDR3 loop spans 13 amino acids. The germline V gene has CDR1 MNHEY and CDR2 SMNVEV (reference sequence). V was pared by 5 bases and J by 0 bases, with 8 bases between. The CDR3 nucleotides are TGTGCCAGCAGTGTTGGACCCTCCTACGAGCAGTACTTC. This translates into CASSVGPSYEQYF.

CDR3 sequence: CASSPRPYLPYEQYF. In DNA form, the CDR3 reads TGTGCCAGCAGCCCCAGACCATATCTTCCCTACGAGCAGTACTTC. The chain combines TRBV14 with TRBJ2-7; D uncertain. Between the trimmed V and J ends, which lost 4 bases and 2 bases, there was a span of 15 bases. The germline CDR1 and CDR2 sequences are SGHDN and FVKESK. This CDR3 comprises 15 residues. Full variable domain (rest looked up from reference TRBV14 and TRBJ2-7): EAGVTQFPSHSVIEKGQTVTLRCDPISGHDNLYWYRRVMGKEIKFLLHFVKESKQDESGMPNNRFLAERTGGTYSTLKVQPAELEDSGVYFCASSPRPYLPYEQYFGPGTRLTVT.

V and J are TRBV5-6 and TRBJ2-1; 11 bases are a match to TRBD1. V shed 3 bases, J shed 4 bases, and the junction held 3 bases outside the gene matches. CDR1 is SGHDT, CDR2 YYEEEE, per germline. CDR3 length: 15 amino acids. Here the CDR3 reads CASSWGTGGYNEQFF. CDR3 nucleotide sequence: TGTGCCAGCAGCTGGGGGACAGGGGGATACAATGAGCAGTTCTTC.

The chain links TRBV29-1 to TRBJ2-1, with 8 bases aligning to TRBD2. The CDR3 length is 17 residues. CDR1 SQVTM and CDR2 ANQGSEA come from the germline V gene. J lost 8 bases, V lost 0 bases, and 15 bases had no gene match. CDR3 nucleotide sequence: TGCAGCGTTGAAGATACGAACCGGGAGGGCCGTTTGGATGAGCAGTTCTTC. Translated: CSVEDTNREGRLDEQFF.

CDR3 region: CASSLEPTGSELAYEQYF. For the CDR3, the DNA is TGTGCCAGCAGCTTGGAACCGACAGGATCCGAGCTCGCCTACGAGCAGTACTTC. The J gene is TRBJ2-7, the V gene TRBV5-4; possibly TRBD1 for D (6 bases). The germline V and J ends were trimmed by 0 bases and 2 bases, with 21 bases remaining between them. From germline, CDR1 is SGHNT and CDR2 YYREEE (reference sequence). The CDR3 has 18 amino acids.